This T cell receptor beta chain came from a study of regulatory dendritic cells for organ transplantation. Broader study findings: Memory CD8+ T cells were the most oligoclonal; naive cells were highly diverse.

The data were produced by immunoSEQ multiplex PCR, yet TCRdb's version contains in-frame clones alone and is incomplete. The sample carries 9,500 to 15,000 clones, about 60% recorded once. The CDR3 is 13 residues long. V lost 3 bases and J lost 4, with 8 bases in between. Germline-derived CDR1 and CDR2 are LNHDA and SQIVND (reference sequence). CFSE-labeled sorted T cells met regulatory or mature dendritic cells for 5 to 6 days. As for this clone: Antigen specificity is unknown.

The receptor was isolated from a human donor in good health. The specimen was naive CD8+ T cells from blood cultured with dendritic cells. As to subset: CD45RA+ naive T cells. The chain uses TRBV19 and TRBJ2-3; D is unclear. Here the CDR3 DNA reads TGTGCCAGTAGTATGGAGCTCGCAGATACGCAGTATTTT. Its protein is CASSMELADTQYF.